This record looks at one TCR beta chain sequence and its context. Its antigen is currently unknown. The V gene lost 7 bases and the J gene lost 8 bases, with 11 bases spanning the gap. The CDR3 is 12 residues long. This entry comes from a study of T cell repertoires in cytomegalovirus infection. Study as a whole: Public signatures in TCR beta pointed to CMV infection and matching HLA type. General study findings and limits: Across the ex vivo response, the dominant clonotypes were HLA-C-restricted CMV-specific TCR beta clonotypes.

TCRdb redid the calling of the reads with MiXCR, one entry per CDR3 protein. Among nearly 700,000 distinct CDR3 sequences, approximately 33% were seen once, and the ten largest hold 15% to 20%. The chain employs TRBV12-3 or TRBV12-4 and TRBJ1-4, with D hard to call. This specimen was cultured PBMCs, taken from culture after CMV antigen stimulation. The sequence was obtained from a human donor in good health (CMV status not recorded). Some clones in this sample may be carry-over from other donors' samples. In DNA form, the CDR3 reads TGTGCCAGCACCCTCGAGTTAGAAAAACTGTTTTTT. This gives the protein CASTLELEKLFF.